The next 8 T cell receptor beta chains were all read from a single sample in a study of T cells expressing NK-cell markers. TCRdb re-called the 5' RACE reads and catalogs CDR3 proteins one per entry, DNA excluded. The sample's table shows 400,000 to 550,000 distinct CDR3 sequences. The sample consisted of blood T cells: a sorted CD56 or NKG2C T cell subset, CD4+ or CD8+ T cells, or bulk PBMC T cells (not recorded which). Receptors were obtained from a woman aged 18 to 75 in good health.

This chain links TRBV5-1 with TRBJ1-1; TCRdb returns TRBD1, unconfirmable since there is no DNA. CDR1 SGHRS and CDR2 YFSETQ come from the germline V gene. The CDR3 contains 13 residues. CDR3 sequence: CASSAPGGTEAFF.

The CDR3 protein is CASSPPLAGGQETQYF. The V call is TRBV18, the J call TRBJ2-5; the TCRdb D gene call, TRBD2, has no DNA to confirm it. This CDR3 is built from 16 residues. Germline V CDR1 and CDR2: KGHSH, LQKENI.

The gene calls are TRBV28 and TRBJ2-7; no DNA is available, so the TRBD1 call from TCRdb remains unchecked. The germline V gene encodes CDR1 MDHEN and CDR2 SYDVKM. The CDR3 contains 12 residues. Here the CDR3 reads CASQEGVDEQYF.

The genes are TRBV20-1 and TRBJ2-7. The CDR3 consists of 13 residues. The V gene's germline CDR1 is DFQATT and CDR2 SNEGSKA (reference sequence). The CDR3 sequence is CSASPGGTYEQYF.

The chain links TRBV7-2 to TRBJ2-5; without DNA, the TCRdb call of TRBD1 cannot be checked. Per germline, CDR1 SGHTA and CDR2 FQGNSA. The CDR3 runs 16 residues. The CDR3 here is CASSSSQGYPLETQYF.

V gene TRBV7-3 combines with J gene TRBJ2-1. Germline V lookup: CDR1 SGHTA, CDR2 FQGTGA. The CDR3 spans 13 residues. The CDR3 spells CASSLNSYNEQFF.

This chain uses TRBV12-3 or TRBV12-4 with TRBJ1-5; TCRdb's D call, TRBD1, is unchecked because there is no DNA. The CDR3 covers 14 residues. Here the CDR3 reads CASSPDRAHGPQHF.

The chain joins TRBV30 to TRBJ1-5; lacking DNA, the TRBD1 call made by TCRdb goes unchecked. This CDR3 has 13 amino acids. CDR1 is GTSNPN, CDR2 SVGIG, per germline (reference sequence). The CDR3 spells CAWNLGHNQPQHF.